The clone carrying this T cell receptor (beta chain) appeared many times. Its antigen is currently unknown. The data stem from a study of blood T cells in healthy people across ages. Overall study findings and caveats: Long-lived donors carried more naive CD4+ cells and greater diversity than aged donors. Diversity figures derived from one million T cells were judged to underestimate the true value.

With a J-beta primer mix and a sample-barcoded 5' primer, a second PCR ran about 7 to 12 cycles. Researchers report that each sample yielded at least 2.5 million CDR3-containing paired-end reads. Each CDR3 protein gets one entry after TCRdb re-called the 5' RACE reads with MiXCR. The data hold 1.5 million to 2 million distinct CDR3 sequences, with just under 50% observed a single time. The sample taken for sequencing was blood. This TCR was sampled from a woman aged 40 to 50 in good health.

The CDR3 nucleotides read TGCGCCAGCAGCGTGGAACCTCGGGGAGGCTACACCTTC. It encodes CASSVEPRGGYTF. J is TRBJ1-2 and V is TRBV5-1, with no clear D. The germline V and J ends were trimmed by 4 bases and 8 bases, with 15 bases remaining between them. The CDR3 covers 13 residues. Germline loops: CDR1 SGHRS, CDR2 YFSETQ.